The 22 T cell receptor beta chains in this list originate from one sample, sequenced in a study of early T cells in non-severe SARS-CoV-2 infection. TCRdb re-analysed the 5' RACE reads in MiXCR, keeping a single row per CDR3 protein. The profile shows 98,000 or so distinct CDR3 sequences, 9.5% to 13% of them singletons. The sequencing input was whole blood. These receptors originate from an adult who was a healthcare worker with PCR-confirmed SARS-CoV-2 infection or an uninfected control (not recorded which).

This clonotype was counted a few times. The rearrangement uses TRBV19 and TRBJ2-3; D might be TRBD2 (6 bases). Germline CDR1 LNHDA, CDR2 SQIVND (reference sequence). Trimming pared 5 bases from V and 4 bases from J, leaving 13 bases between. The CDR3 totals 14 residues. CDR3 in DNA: TGTGCCAGTAGTCGGGACCCGGGGGCAGATACGCAGTATTTT. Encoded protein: CASSRDPGADTQYF.

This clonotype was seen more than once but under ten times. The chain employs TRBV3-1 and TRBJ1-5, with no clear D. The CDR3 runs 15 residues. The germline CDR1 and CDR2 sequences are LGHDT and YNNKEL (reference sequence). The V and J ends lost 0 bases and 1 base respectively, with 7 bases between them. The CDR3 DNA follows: TGTGCCAGCAGCCAAGATATTGGAAGCAATCAGCCCCAGCATTTT. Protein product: CASSQDIGSNQPQHF. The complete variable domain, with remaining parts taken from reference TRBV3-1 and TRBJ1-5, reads DTAVSQTPKYLVTQMGNDKSIKCEQNLGHDTMYWYKQDSKKFLKIMFSYNNKELIINETVPNRFSPKSPDKAHLNLHINSLELGDSAVYFCASSQDIGSNQPQHFGDGTRLSIL.

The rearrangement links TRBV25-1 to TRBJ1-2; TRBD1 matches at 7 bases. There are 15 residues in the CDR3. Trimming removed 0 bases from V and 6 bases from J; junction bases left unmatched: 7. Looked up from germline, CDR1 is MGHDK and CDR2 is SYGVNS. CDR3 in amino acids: CASSEYLPGQDGYTF. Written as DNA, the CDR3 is TGTGCCAGCAGTGAATATCTCCCCGGACAGGATGGCTACACCTTC.

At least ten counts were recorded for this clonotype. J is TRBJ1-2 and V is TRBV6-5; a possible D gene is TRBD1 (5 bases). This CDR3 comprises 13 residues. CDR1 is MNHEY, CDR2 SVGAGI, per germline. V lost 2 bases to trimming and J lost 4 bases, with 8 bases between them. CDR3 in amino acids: CASSYGAGYGYTF. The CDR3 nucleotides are TGTGCCAGCAGTTACGGGGCGGGCTATGGCTACACCTTC.

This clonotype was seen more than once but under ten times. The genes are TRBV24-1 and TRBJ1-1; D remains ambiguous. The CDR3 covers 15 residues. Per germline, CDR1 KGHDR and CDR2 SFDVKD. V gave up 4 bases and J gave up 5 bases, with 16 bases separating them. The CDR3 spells CATSDATSGRTEAFF. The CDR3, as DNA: TGTGCCACCAGTGACGCTACATCGGGGAGAACTGAAGCTTTCTTT.

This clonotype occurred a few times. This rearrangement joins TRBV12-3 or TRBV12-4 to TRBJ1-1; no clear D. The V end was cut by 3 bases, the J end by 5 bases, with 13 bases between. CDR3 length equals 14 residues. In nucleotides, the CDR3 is TGTGCCAGCAGTTTTTTTGACGGAGGGACTGAAGCTTTCTTT. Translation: CASSFFDGGTEAFF.

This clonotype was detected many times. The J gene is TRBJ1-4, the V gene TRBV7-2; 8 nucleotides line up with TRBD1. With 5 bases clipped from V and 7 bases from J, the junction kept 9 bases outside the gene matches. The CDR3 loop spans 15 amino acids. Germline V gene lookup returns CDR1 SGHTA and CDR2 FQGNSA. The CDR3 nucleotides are TGTGCCAGCAGCCCGCGGACAGGGTTGATTGAAAAACTGTTTTTT. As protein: CASSPRTGLIEKLFF.

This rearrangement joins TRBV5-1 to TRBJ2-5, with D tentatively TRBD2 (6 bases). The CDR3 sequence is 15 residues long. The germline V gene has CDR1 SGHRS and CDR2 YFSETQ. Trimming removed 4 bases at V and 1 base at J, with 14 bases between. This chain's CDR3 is CASSHAGHSQETQYF. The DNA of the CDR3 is TGCGCCAGCAGCCATGCGGGGCACTCCCAAGAGACCCAGTACTTC. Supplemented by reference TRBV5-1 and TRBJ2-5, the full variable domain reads KAGVTQTPRYLIKTRGQQVTLSCSPISGHRSVSWYQQTPGQGLQFLFEYFSETQRNKGNFPGRFSGRQFSNSRSEMNVSTLELGDSALYLCASSHAGHSQETQYFGPGTRLLVL.

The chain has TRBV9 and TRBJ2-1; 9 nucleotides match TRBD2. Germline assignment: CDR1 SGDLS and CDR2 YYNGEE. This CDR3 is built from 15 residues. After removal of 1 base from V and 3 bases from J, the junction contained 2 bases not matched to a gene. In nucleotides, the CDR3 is TGTGCCAGCAGCGTATCTAGCGGGAACTACAATGAGCAGTTCTTC. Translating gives CASSVSSGNYNEQFF.

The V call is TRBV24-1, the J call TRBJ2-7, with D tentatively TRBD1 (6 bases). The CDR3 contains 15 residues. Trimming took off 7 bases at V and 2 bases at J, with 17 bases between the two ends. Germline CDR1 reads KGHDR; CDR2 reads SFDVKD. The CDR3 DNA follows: TGTGCCACCAGCCCTAAGGGGACAAATACCTACGAGCAGTACTTC. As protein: CATSPKGTNTYEQYF.

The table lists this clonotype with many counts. DNA for the CDR3: TGTGCCAGCCAGGGACAGGGCGAGACTGAAGCTTTCTTT. It translates to CASQGQGETEAFF. The chain combines TRBV18 with TRBJ1-1, with 9 nucleotides matching TRBD1. This CDR3 is built from 13 residues. With 8 bases clipped from V and 5 bases from J, the junction kept 6 bases outside the gene matches. Germline CDR1 KGHSH, CDR2 LQKENI.

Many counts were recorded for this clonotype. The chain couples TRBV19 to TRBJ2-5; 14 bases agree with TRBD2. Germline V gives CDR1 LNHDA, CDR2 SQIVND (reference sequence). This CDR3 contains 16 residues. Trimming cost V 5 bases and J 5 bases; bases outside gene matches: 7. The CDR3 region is CASSPGTSGRGETQYF. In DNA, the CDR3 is TGTGCCAGTAGTCCGGGGACTAGCGGGAGAGGGGAGACCCAGTACTTC. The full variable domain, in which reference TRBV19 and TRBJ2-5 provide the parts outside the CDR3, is DGGITQSPKYLFRKEGQNVTLSCEQNLNHDAMYWYRQDPGQGLRLIYYSQIVNDFQKGDIAEGYSVSREKKESFPLTVTSAQKNPTAFYLCASSPGTSGRGETQYFGPGTRLLVL.

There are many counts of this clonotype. The CDR3: CASRARGEQYF. CDR3 nucleotides: TGTGCCAGTAGGGCCCGGGGCGAGCAGTACTTC. J is TRBJ2-7 and V is TRBV19; perhaps TRBD2 as D (5 bases). From germline, CDR1 is LNHDA and CDR2 SQIVND (reference sequence). The V end lost 6 bases, the J end lost 6 bases, and 9 bases lay between the germline ends. The CDR3 spans 11 residues.

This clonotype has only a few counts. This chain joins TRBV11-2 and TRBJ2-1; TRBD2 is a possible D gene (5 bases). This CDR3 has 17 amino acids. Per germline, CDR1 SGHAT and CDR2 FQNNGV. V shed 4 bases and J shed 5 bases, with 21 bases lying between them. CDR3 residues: CASSSRGAEPLDNEQFF. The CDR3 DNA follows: TGTGCCAGCAGCTCCAGAGGAGCGGAGCCCTTAGACAATGAGCAGTTCTTC.

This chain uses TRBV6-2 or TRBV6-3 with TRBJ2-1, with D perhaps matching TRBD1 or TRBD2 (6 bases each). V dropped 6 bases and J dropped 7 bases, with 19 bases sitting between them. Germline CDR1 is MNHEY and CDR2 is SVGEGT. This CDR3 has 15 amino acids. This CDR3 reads CASSPHGQGRNEQFF. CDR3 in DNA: TGTGCCAGCAGCCCCCACGGGCAGGGGAGGAATGAGCAGTTCTTC.

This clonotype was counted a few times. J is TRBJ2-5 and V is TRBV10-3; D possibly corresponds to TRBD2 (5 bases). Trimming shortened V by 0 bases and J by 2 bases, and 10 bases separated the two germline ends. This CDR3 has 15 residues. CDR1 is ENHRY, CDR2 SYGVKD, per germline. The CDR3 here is CAISESLAQQETQYF. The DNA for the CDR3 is TGTGCCATCAGTGAGTCCTTAGCGCAACAAGAGACCCAGTACTTC.

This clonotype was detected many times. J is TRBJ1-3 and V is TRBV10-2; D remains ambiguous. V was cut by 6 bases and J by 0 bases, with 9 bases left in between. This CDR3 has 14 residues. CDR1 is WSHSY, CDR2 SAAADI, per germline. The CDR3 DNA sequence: TGCGCCAGCAGCGATGTACGCTCTGGAAACACCATATATTTT. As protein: CASSDVRSGNTIYF.

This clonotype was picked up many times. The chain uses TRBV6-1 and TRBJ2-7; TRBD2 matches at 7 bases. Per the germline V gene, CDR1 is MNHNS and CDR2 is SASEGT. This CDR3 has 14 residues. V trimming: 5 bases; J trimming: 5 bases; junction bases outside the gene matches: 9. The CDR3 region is CASSIGLGRDEQYF. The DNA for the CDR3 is TGTGCCAGCAGTATCGGGCTAGGGAGGGACGAGCAGTACTTC.

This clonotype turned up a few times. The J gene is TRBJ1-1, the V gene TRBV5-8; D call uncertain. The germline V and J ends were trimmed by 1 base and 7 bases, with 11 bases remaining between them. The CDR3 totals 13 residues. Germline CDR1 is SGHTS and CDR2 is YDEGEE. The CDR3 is CASSLNRGVEAFF. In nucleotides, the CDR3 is TGTGCCAGCAGCTTGAACCGAGGAGTTGAAGCTTTCTTT.

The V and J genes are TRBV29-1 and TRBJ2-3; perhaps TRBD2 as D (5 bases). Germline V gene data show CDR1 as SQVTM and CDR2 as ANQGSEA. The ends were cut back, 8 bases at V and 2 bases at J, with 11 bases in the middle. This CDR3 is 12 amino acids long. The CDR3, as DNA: TGCAGCATCCGCCGGGACACAGATACGCAGTATTTT. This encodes CSIRRDTDTQYF.

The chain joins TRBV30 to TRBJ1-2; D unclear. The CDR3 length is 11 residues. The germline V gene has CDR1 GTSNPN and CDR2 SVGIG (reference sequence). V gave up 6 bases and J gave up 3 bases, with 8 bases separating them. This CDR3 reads CACLRDYGYTF. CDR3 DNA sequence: TGTGCCTGCTTGAGGGACTATGGCTACACCTTC.

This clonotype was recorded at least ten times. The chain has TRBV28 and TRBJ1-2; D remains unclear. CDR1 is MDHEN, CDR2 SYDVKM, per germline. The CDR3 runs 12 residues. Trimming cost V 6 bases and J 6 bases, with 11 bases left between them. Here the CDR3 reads CASSLNKNGYTF. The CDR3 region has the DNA TGTGCCAGCAGCCTTAACAAAAATGGCTACACCTTC.